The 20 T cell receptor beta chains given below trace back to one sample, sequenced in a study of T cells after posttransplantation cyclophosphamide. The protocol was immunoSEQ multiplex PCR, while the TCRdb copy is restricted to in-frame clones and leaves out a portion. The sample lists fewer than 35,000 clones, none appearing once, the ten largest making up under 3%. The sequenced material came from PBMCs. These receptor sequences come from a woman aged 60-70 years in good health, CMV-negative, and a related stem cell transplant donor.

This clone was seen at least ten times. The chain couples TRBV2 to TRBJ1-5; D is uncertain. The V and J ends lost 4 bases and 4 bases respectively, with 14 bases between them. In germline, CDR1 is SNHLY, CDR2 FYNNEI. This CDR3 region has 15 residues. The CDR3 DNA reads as TGTGCCAGCAGTGGGTCGGCAGGCCGAAATCAGCCCCAGCATTTT. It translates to CASSGSAGRNQPQHF.

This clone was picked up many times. The CDR3 is CASSYLGTGSYEQYF. CDR3 DNA sequence: TGTGCCAGCAGTTACTTGGGGACAGGCTCCTACGAGCAGTACTTC. V usage is TRBV6-2 or TRBV6-3 and J usage is TRBJ2-7; 8 nucleotides match TRBD1. The germline V gene has CDR1 MNHEY and CDR2 SVGEGT. This CDR3 is 15 amino acids long. Trimming cost V 1 base and J 0 bases; bases outside gene matches: 2.

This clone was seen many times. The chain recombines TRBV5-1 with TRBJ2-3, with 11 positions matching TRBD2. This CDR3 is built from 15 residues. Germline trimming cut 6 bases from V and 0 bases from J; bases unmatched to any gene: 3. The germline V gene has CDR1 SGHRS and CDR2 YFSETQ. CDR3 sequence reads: CASKLAGESTDTQYF. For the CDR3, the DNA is TGCGCCAGCAAACTAGCGGGGGAAAGCACAGATACGCAGTATTTT.

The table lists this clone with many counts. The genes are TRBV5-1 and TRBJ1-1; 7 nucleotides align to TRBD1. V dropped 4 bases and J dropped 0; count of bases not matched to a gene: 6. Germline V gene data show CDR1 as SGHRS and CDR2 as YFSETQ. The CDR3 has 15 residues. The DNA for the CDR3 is TGCGCCAGCAGCCTCCAGGGGGGAATGAACACTGAAGCTTTCTTT. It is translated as CASSLQGGMNTEAFF.

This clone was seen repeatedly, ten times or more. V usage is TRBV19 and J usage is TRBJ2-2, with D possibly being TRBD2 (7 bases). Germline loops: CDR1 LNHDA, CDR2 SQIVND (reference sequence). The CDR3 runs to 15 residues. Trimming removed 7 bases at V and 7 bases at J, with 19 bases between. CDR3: CASTPRGRDSGELFF. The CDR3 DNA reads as TGTGCCAGTACTCCTAGGGGGAGGGATAGCGGGGAGCTGTTTTTT.

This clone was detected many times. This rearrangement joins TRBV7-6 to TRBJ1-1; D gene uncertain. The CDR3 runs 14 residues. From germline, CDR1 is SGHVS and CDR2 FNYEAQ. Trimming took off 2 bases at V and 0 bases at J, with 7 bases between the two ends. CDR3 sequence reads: CASSLQAMNTEAFF. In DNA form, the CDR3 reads TGTGCCAGCAGCTTACAGGCTATGAACACTGAAGCTTTCTTT.

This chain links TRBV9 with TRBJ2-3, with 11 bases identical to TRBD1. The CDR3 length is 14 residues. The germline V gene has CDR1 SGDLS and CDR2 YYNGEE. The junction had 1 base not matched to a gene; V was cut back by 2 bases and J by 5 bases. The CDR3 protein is CASSVGQGVDTQYF. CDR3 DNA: TGTGCCAGCAGCGTGGGACAGGGGGTAGATACGCAGTATTTT.

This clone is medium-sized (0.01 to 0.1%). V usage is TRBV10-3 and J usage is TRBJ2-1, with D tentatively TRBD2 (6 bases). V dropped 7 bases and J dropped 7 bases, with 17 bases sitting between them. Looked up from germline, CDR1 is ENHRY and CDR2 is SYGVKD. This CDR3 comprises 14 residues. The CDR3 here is CAIKSTGTQNEQFF. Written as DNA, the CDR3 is TGTGCCATCAAATCGACCGGGACTCAAAATGAGCAGTTCTTC.

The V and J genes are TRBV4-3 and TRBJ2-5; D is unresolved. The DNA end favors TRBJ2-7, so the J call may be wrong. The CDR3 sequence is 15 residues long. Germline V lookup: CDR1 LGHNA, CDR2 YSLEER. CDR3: CASSHPRCQSHEQYF. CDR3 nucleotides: TGCGCCAGCAGCCACCCAAGGTGTCAATCTCACGAGCAGTACTTC.

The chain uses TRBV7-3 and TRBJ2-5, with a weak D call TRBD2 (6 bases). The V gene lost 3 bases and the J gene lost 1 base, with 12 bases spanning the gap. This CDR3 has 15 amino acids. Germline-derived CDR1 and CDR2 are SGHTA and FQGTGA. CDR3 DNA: TGTGCCAGCAGCTTGGTTCCTAGCGTCCAAGAGACCCAGTACTTC. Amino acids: CASSLVPSVQETQYF.

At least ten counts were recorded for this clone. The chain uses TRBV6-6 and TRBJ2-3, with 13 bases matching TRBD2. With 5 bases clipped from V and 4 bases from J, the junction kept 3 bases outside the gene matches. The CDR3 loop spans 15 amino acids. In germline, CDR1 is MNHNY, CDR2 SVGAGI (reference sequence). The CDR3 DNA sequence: TGTGCCAGCAGTCGGACTAGCGGGAGTTCAGATACGCAGTATTTT. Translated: CASSRTSGSSDTQYF.

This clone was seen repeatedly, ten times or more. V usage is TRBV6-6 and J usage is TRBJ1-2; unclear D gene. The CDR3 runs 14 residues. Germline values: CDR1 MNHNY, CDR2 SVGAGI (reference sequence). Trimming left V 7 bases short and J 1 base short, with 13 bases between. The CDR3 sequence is CASTLLRDNYGYTF. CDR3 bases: TGTGCCAGCACCCTACTTCGTGATAACTATGGCTACACCTTC.

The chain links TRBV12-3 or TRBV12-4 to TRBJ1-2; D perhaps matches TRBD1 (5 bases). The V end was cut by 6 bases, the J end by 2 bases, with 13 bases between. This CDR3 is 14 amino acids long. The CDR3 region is CASRAPGANYGYTF. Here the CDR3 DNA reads TGTGCCAGCAGAGCGCCTGGGGCCAACTATGGCTACACCTTC.

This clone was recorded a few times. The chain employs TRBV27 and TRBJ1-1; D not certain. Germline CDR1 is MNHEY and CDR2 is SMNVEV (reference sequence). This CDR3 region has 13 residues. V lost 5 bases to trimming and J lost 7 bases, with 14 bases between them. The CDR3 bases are TGTGCCAGCAGTCCCCACCAAGCGTTTGAAGCTTTCTTT. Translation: CASSPHQAFEAFF.

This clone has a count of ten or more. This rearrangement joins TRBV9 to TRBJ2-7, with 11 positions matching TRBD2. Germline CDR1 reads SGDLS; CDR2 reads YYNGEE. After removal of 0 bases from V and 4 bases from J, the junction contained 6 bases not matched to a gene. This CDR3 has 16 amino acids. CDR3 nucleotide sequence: TGTGCCAGCAGCGTAGATCCCGGGACTAGCGGTTACGAGCAGTACTTC. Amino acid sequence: CASSVDPGTSGYEQYF.

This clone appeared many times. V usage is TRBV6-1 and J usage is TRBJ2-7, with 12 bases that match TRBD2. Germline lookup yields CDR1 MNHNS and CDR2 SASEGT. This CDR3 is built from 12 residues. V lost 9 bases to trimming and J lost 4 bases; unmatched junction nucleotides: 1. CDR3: CARTSGRYEQYF. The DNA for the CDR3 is TGTGCCAGGACTAGCGGGAGATACGAGCAGTACTTC.

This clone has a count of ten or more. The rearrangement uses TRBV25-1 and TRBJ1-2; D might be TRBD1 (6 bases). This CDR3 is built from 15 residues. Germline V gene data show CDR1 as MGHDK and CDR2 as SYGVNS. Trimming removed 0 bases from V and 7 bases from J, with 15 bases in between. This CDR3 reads CASSEYGTPSGGYTF. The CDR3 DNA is TGTGCCAGCAGTGAATATGGGACACCCTCGGGTGGCTACACCTTC.

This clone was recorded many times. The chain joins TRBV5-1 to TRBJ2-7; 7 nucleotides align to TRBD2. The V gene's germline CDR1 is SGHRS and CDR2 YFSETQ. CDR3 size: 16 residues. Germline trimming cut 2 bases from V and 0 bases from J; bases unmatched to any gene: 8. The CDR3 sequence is CASSLNSAGLSYEQYF. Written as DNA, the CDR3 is TGCGCCAGCAGCTTAAATTCAGCGGGGCTCTCCTACGAGCAGTACTTC.

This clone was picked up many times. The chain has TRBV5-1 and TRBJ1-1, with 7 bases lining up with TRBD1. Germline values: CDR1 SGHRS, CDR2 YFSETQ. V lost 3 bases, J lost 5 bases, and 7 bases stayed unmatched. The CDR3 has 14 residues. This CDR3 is CASSSTGQGTEAFF. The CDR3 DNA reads TGCGCCAGCAGCTCGACAGGGCAGGGAACTGAAGCTTTCTTT.

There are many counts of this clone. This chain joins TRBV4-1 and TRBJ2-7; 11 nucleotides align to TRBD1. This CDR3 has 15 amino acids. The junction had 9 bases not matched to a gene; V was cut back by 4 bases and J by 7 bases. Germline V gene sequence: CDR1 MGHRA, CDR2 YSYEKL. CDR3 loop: CASSLHGQGAREQYF. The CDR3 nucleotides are TGCGCCAGCAGCCTACATGGACAGGGGGCGCGGGAGCAGTACTTC.